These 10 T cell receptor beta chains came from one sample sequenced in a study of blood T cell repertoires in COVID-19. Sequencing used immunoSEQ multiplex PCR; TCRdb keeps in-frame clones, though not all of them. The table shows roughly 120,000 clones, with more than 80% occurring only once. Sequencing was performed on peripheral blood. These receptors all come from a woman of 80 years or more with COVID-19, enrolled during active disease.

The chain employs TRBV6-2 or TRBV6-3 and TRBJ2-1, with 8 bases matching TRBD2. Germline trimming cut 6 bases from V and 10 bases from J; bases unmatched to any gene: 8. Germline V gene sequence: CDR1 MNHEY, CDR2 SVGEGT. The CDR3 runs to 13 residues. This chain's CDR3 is CASSSAGAREQFF. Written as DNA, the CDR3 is TGTGCCAGCAGCTCAGCGGGGGCAAGGGAGCAGTTCTTC.

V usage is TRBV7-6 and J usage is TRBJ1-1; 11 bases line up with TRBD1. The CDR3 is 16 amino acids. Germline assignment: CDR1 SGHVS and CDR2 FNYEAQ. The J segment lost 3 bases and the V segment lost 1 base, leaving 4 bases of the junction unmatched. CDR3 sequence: CASSLGTGGYDTEAFF. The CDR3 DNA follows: TGTGCCAGCAGCTTAGGGACAGGGGGCTATGACACTGAAGCTTTCTTT. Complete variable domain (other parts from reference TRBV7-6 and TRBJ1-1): GAGVSQSPRYKVTKRGQDVALRCDPISGHVSLYWYRQALGQGPEFLTYFNYEAQQDKSGLPNDRFSAERPEGSISTLTIQRTEQRDSAMYRCASSLGTGGYDTEAFFGQGTRLTVV.

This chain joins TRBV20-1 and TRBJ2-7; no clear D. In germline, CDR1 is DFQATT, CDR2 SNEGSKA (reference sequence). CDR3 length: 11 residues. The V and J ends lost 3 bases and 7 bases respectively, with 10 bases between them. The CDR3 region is CSARHSVEQYF. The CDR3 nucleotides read TGCAGTGCTAGGCACTCGGTGGAGCAGTACTTC.

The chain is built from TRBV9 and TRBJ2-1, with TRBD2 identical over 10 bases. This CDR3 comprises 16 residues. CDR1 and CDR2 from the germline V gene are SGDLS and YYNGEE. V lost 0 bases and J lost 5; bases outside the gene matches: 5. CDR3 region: CASSVGGLAENNEQFF. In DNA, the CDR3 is TGTGCCAGCAGCGTAGGTGGACTAGCGGAAAACAATGAGCAGTTCTTC.

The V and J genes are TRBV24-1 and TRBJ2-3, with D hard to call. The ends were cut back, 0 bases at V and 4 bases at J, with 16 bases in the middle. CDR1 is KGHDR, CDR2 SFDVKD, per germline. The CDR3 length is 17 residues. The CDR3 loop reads CATSDLPGNTAPDTQYF. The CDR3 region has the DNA TGTGCCACCAGTGATTTGCCAGGAAACACGGCCCCAGATACGCAGTATTTT.

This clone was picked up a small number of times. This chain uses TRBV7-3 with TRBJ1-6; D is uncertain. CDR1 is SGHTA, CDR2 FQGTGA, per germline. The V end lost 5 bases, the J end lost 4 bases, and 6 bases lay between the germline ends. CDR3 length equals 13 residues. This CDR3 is CASSRDYNSPLHF. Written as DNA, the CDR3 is TGTGCCAGCAGCAGAGATTATAATTCACCCCTCCACTTT.

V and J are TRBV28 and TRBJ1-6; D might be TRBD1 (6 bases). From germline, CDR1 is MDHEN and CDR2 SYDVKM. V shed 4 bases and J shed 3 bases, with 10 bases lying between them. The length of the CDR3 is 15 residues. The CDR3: CASSWGPVYNSPLHF. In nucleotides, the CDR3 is TGTGCCAGCAGTTGGGGGCCAGTCTATAATTCACCCCTCCACTTT.

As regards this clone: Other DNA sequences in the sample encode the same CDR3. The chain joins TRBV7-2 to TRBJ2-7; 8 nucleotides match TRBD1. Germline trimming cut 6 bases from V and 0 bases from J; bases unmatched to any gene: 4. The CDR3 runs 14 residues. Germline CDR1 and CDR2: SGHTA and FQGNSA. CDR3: CASRRDRSSYEQYF. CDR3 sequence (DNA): TGTGCCAGCAGGAGGGACAGGAGCTCCTACGAGCAGTACTTC. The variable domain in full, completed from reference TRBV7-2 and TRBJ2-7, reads GAGVSQSPSNKVTEKGKDVELRCDPISGHTALYWYRQSLGQGLEFLIYFQGNSAPDKSGLPSDRFSAERTGGSVSTLTIQRTQQEDSAVYLCASRRDRSSYEQYFGPGTRLTVT.

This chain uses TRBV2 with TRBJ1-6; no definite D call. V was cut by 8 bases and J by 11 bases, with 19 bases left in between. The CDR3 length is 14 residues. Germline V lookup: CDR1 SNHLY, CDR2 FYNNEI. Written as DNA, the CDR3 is TGTGCCAGCGGGCTGGAAGGAGGCAGGACACCCCTCCACTTT. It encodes CASGLEGGRTPLHF. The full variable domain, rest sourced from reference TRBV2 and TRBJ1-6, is EPEVTQTPSHQVTQMGQEVILRCVPISNHLYFYWYRQILGQKVEFLVSFYNNEISEKSEIFDDQFSVERPDGSNFTLKIRSTKLEDSAMYFCASGLEGGRTPLHFGNGTRLTVT.

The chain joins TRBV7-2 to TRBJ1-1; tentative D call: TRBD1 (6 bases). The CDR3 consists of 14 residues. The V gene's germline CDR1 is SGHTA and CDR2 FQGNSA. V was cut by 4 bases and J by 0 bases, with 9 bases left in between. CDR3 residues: CASSSTGLNTEAFF. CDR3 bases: TGTGCCAGCAGCTCGACAGGCCTGAACACTGAAGCTTTCTTT.